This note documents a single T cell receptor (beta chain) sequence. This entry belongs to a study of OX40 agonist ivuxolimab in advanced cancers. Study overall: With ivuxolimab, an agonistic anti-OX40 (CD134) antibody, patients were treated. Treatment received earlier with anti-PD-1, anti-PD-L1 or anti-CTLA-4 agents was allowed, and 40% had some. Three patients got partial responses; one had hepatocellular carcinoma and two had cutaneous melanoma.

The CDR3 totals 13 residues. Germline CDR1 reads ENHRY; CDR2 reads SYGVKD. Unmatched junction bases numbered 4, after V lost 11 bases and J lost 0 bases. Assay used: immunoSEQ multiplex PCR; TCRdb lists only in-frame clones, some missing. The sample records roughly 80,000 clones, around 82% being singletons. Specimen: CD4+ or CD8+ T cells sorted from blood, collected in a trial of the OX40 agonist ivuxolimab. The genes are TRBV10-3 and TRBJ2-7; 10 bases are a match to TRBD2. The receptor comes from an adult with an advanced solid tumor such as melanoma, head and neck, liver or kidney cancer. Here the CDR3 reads CAVTSGDSYEQYF. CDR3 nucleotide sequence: TGTGCCGTCACTAGCGGGGACTCCTACGAGCAGTACTTC.